One sample yielded the 16 T cell receptor beta chains listed below, sequenced in a study of blood T cell repertoires in COVID-19. Using immunoSEQ multiplex PCR, the repertoire was profiled, and TCRdb retains in-frame clones only, with some absent. This sample has about 62,000 clones, with over 85% found just once. Material: peripheral blood. These receptor sequences come from a human donor in a cohort sampled during active COVID-19.

This rearrangement joins TRBV7-9 to TRBJ1-1; TRBD1 is a possible D gene (6 bases). CDR3 size: 14 residues. V was shortened by 2 bases and J by 2 bases, with 9 bases between the two germline ends. Germline V gene lookup returns CDR1 SEHNR and CDR2 FQNEAQ (reference sequence). DNA of the CDR3: TGTGCCAGCAGCTTACAGGGGAGCAACACTGAAGCTTTCTTT. Translation: CASSLQGSNTEAFF.

The gene calls are TRBV5-1 and TRBJ2-1, with 10 bases aligning to TRBD2. The CDR3 loop spans 15 amino acids. Germline trimming cut 5 bases from V and 2 bases from J; bases unmatched to any gene: 4. Germline lookup yields CDR1 SGHRS and CDR2 YFSETQ. Here the CDR3 DNA reads TGCGCCAGCAGTTTTCTAGCGGGGGCCTACAATGAGCAGTTCTTC. Translation: CASSFLAGAYNEQFF.

The CDR3 spells CASTADQGGREQYF. In DNA, the CDR3 is TGTGCCAGCACCGCGGACCAAGGAGGTCGCGAGCAGTACTTC. This chain uses TRBV28 with TRBJ2-7; tentatively, D is TRBD2 (5 bases). V was shortened by 7 bases and J by 6 bases, with 19 bases between the two germline ends. Per germline, CDR1 MDHEN and CDR2 SYDVKM. This CDR3 contains 14 residues.

The rearrangement links TRBV24-1 to TRBJ1-2; 11 bases agree with TRBD1. Germline V CDR1 and CDR2: KGHDR, SFDVKD. The CDR3 covers 15 residues. The trim removed 4 bases at V and 3 bases at J, leaving 3 bases unmatched. The CDR3: CATSDPGQGDYGYTF. In nucleotides, the CDR3 is TGTGCCACCAGTGACCCGGGACAGGGGGACTATGGCTACACCTTC.

V is TRBV5-4 and J is TRBJ1-1, with 7 bases identical to TRBD1. Germline V lookup: CDR1 SGHNT, CDR2 YYREEE (reference sequence). Trimming took 3 bases from V and 7 from J; bases not matched to a gene: 12. The CDR3 runs 15 residues. CDR3 sequence reads: CASSSSIGGGFEAFF. Written as DNA, the CDR3 is TGTGCCAGCAGCTCTTCCATCGGAGGGGGCTTTGAAGCTTTCTTT.

The CDR3 sequence is CASSDPGGPSTDTQYF. DNA of the CDR3: TGTGCCAGCAGTGACCCCGGGGGACCTAGCACAGATACGCAGTATTTT. This chain uses TRBV2 with TRBJ2-3; maybe TRBD2 (6 bases). V was trimmed by 3 bases and J by 0 bases, leaving 13 bases between them. Germline CDR1 SNHLY, CDR2 FYNNEI. This CDR3 has 16 residues.

The genes are TRBV7-6 and TRBJ1-4; D gene unclear. Germline V gene data show CDR1 as SGHVS and CDR2 as FNYEAQ. Trimming stripped 2 bases from V and 12 bases from J, with 28 bases between. The CDR3 totals 18 residues. In nucleotides, the CDR3 is TGTGCCAGCAGCTTATTAGGGAGATCGGGGTCTTCGCTGAAGGAACTGTTTTTT. The encoded protein is CASSLLGRSGSSLKELFF.

The chain is built from TRBV11-2 and TRBJ2-1, with 7 bases fitting TRBD2. CDR3 length: 16 amino acids. Germline values: CDR1 SGHAT, CDR2 FQNNGV. V lost 6 bases, J lost 3 bases, and 11 bases stayed unmatched. CDR3 nucleotide sequence: TGTGCCAGCAGTCCCGCCCCAGTAGCGGGCTACAATGAGCAGTTCTTC. Encoded protein: CASSPAPVAGYNEQFF.

J is TRBJ2-3 and V is TRBV7-3; 7 bases match TRBD2. CDR3 length: 14 residues. Germline CDR1 and CDR2: SGHTA and FQGTGA. V lost 4 bases and J lost 2; bases outside the gene matches: 3. CDR3 amino acids: CASSSGGITDTQYF. The CDR3 DNA sequence: TGTGCCAGCAGCTCGGGAGGAATCACAGATACGCAGTATTTT.

The chain couples TRBV11-3 to TRBJ2-7; possible D gene TRBD2, 6 bases. The V gene lost 1 base and the J gene lost 2 bases, with 6 bases spanning the gap. From germline, CDR1 is SGHNT and CDR2 YENEEA. The CDR3 covers 13 residues. CDR3: CASSLGGTYEQYF. Written as DNA, the CDR3 is TGTGCCAGCAGCTTAGGCGGGACCTACGAGCAGTACTTC.

The gene calls are TRBV9 and TRBJ1-1, with TRBD1 matching 7 bases. Losses at the gene ends were 0 bases for V and 4 bases for J; bases not matched to a gene: 15. Germline CDR1 is SGDLS and CDR2 is YYNGEE. The CDR3 covers 18 residues. The CDR3 protein is CASSVATGEQGSGTEAFF. As DNA, the CDR3 is TGTGCCAGCAGCGTAGCTACGGGGGAACAGGGGTCGGGCACTGAAGCTTTCTTT.

The chain couples TRBV29-1 to TRBJ2-2, with D possibly TRBD2 on 6 matching bases. The CDR3 extends over 13 amino acids. Germline CDR1 and CDR2: SQVTM and ANQGSEA. Trimming cost V 1 base and J 8 bases, with 11 bases left between them. The CDR3 DNA follows: TGCAGCGTTGAAGGCGGGGCGCGGGGGGAGCTGTTTTTT. Translation gives CSVEGGARGELFF.

This chain links TRBV7-9 with TRBJ2-6; D unresolved. V was cut by 5 bases and J by 0 bases, with 11 bases left in between. Germline-derived CDR1 and CDR2 are SEHNR and FQNEAQ (reference sequence). The CDR3 has 16 residues. The CDR3 reads CASSGSHSSGANVLTF. As DNA, the CDR3 is TGTGCCAGCAGCGGATCCCACAGCTCTGGGGCCAACGTCCTGACTTTC.

This chain links TRBV5-5 with TRBJ1-5; the D gene is possibly TRBD1 (6 bases). V lost 4 bases, J lost 14 bases, and 16 bases lay in between. The CDR3 covers 12 residues. Germline V gene lookup returns CDR1 SGHKS and CDR2 YYEKEE (reference sequence). The DNA of the CDR3 is TGTGCCAGCAGCATCACAGGGAAGGTTAAGCATTTT. This encodes CASSITGKVKHF.

The chain employs TRBV4-1 and TRBJ1-4; D ambiguous. The CDR3 has 15 residues. Germline V gene lookup returns CDR1 MGHRA and CDR2 YSYEKL. Trimming removed 4 bases at V and 0 bases at J, with 9 bases between. This chain's CDR3 is CASSPTGATNEKLFF. In DNA form, the CDR3 reads TGCGCCAGCAGCCCCACCGGTGCAACTAATGAAAAACTGTTTTTT.

The chain joins TRBV2 to TRBJ1-5, with TRBD1 identical over 8 bases. This CDR3 region has 15 residues. Trimming at V came to 6 bases and at J to 2 bases, leaving 6 bases not matched to a gene. Germline V lookup: CDR1 SNHLY, CDR2 FYNNEI. The CDR3 region is CASRQGGRGNQPQHF. Here the CDR3 DNA reads TGTGCCAGCAGACAGGGGGGAAGGGGCAATCAGCCCCAGCATTTT.